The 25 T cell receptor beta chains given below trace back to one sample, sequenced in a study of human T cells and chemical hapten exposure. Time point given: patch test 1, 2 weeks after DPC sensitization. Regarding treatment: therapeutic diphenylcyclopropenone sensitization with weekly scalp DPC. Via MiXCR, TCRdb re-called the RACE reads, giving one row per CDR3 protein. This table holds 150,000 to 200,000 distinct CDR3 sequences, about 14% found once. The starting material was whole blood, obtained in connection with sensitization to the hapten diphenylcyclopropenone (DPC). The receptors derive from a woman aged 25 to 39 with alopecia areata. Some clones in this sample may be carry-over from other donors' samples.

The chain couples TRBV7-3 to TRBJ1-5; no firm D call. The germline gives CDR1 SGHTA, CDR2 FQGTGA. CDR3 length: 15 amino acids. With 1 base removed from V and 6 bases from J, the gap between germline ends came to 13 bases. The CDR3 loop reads CASSLRTLSGQPQHF. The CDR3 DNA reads TGTGCCAGCAGCTTAAGAACCCTTTCCGGTCAGCCCCAGCATTTT.

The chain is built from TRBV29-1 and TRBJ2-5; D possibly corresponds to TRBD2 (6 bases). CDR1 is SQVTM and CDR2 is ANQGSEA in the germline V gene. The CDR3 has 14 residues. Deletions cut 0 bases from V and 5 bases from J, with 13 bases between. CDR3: CSVEDLPGRETQYF. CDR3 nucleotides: TGCAGCGTTGAAGATCTTCCAGGGAGGGAGACCCAGTACTTC.

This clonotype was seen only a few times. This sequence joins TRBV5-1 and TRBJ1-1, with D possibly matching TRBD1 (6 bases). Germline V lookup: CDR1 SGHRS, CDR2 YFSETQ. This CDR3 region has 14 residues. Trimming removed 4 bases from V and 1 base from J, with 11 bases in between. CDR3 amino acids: CASSQQGGNTEAFF. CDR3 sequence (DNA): TGCGCCAGCAGCCAACAGGGAGGGAACACTGAAGCTTTCTTT.

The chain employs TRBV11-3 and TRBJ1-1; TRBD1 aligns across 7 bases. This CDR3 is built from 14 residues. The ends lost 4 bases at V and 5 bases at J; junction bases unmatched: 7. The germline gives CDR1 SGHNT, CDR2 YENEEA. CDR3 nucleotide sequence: TGTGCCAGCAGCTCCCGACAGGGAGCGACTGAAGCTTTCTTT. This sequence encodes CASSSRQGATEAFF. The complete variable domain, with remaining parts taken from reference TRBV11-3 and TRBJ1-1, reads EAGVVQSPRYKIIEKKQPVAFWCNPISGHNTLYWYLQNLGQGPELLIRYENEEAVDDSQLPKDRFSAERLKGVDSTLKIQPAELGDSAVYLCASSSRQGATEAFFGQGTRLTVV.

The CDR3 DNA is TGTGCCAGCTCACCAAGGCAGGCCCACTACGAGCAGTACTTC. Amino acids: CASSPRQAHYEQYF. The chain is built from TRBV18 and TRBJ2-7; D remains unclear. This CDR3 region has 14 residues. V gave up 2 bases and J gave up 3 bases, with 11 bases separating them. Germline V gene data show CDR1 as KGHSH and CDR2 as LQKENI.

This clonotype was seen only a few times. This CDR3 is CASSPDGDKGYF. The CDR3 bases are TGTGCCAGCAGCCCGGATGGAGATAAAGGGTACTTC. The chain couples TRBV11-2 to TRBJ2-7; unclear D gene. Deletions cut 5 bases from V and 12 bases from J, with 17 bases between. The germline gives CDR1 SGHAT, CDR2 FQNNGV. This CDR3 comprises 12 residues.

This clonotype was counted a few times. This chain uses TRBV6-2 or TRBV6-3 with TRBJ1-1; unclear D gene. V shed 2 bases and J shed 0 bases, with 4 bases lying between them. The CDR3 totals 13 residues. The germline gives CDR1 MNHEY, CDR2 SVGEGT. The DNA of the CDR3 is TGTGCCAGCAGTTACGCGGTGAACACTGAAGCTTTCTTT. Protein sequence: CASSYAVNTEAFF.

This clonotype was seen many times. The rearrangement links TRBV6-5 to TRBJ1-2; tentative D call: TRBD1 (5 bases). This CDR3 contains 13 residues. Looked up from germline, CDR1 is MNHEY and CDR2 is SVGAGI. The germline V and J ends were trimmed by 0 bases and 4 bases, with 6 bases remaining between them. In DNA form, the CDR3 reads TGTGCCAGCAGTTACTCCGACAGCTATGGCTACACCTTC. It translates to CASSYSDSYGYTF.

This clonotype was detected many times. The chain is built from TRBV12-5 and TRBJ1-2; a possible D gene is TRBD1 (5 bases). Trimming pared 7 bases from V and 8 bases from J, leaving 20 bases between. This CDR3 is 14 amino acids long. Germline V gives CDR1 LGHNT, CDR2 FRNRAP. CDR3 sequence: CASASEPGVGGYTF. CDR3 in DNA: TGTGCTAGTGCTTCTGAACCGGGGGTAGGAGGCTACACCTTC.

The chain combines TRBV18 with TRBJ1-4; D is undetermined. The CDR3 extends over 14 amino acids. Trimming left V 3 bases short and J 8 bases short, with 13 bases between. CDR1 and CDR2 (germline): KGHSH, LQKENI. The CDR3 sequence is CASSPGSEGEKLFF. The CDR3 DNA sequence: TGTGCCAGCTCACCTGGGTCGGAGGGCGAAAAACTGTTTTTT.

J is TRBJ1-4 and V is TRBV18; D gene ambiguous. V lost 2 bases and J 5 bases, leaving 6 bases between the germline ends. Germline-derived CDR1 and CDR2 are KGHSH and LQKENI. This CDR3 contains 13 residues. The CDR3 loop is CASSPGSNEKLFF. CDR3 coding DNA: TGTGCCAGCTCACCAGGGTCGAATGAAAAACTGTTTTTT.

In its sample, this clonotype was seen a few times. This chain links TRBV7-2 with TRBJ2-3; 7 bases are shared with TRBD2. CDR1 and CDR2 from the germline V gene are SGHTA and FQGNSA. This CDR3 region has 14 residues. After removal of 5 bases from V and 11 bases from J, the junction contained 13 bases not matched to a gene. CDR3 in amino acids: CASSPNTRRGEQYF. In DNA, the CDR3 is TGTGCCAGCAGCCCAAATACCCGCCGGGGGGAGCAGTATTTT.

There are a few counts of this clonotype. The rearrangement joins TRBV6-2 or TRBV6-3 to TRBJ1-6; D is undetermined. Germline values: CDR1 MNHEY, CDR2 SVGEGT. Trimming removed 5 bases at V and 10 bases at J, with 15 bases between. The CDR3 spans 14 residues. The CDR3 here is CASSIGSERSPLHF. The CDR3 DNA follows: TGTGCCAGCAGTATAGGCTCGGAAAGGTCACCCCTCCACTTT.

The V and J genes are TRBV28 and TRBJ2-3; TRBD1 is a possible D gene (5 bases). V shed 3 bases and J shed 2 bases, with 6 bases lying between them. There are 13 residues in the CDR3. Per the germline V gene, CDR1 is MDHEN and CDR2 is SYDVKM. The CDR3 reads CASSFRVTDTQYF. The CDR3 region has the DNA TGTGCCAGCAGTTTCAGGGTCACAGATACGCAGTATTTT.

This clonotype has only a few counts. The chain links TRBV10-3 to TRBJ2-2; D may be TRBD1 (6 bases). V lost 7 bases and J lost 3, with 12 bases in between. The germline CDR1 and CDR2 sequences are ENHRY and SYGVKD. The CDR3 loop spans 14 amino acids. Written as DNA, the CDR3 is TGTGCCATCACCGGGACACCTTACACCGGGGAGCTGTTTTTT. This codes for CAITGTPYTGELFF.

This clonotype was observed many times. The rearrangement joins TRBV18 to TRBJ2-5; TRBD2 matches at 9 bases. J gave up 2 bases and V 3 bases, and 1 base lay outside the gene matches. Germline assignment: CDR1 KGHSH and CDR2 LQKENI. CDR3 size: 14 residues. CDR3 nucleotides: TGTGCCAGCTCACCGGGACTAGCTCAAGAGACCCAGTACTTC. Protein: CASSPGLAQETQYF.

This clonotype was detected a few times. The CDR3: CASSLGTSVAYNEQFF. The CDR3 DNA follows: TGTGCCAGCAGCCTAGGGACTAGTGTTGCCTACAATGAGCAGTTCTTC. The J gene is TRBJ2-1, the V gene TRBV9; 8 bases line up with TRBD2. Trimming took 4 bases from V and 2 from J; bases not matched to a gene: 8. Germline V gene sequence: CDR1 SGDLS, CDR2 YYNGEE. This CDR3 region has 16 residues.

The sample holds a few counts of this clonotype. Written as DNA, the CDR3 is TGCAGCGTTGGGACTAGCGGGAACTACAATGAGCAGTTCTTC. Translating it yields CSVGTSGNYNEQFF. The rearrangement links TRBV29-1 to TRBJ2-1; the match to TRBD2 covers 12 bases. The CDR3 consists of 14 residues. Trimming removed 4 bases from V and 3 bases from J; junction bases left unmatched: 1. In germline, CDR1 is SQVTM, CDR2 ANQGSEA.

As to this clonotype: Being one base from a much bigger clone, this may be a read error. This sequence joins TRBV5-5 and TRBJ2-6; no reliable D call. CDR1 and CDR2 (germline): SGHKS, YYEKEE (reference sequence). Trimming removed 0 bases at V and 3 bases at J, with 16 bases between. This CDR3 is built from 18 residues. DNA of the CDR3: TGTGCCAGCAGCTTGGGTGGTACGGTCGTACTTGGGGCCAACGTCCTGACTTTC. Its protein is CASSLGGTVVLGANVLTF.

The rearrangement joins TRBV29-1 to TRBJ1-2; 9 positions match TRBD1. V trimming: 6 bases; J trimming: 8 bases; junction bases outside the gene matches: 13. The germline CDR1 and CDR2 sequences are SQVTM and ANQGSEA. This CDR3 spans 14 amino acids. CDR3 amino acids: CSVGIGQGTAGYTF. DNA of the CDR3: TGCAGCGTCGGGATCGGACAGGGGACGGCAGGCTACACCTTC.

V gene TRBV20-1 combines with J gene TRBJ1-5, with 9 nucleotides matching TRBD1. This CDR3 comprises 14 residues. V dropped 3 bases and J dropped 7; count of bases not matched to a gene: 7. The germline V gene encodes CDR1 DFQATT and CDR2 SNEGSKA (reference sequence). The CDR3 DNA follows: TGCAGTGCTAGTTCCGGGACAGGGACACAGCCCCAGCATTTT. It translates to CSASSGTGTQPQHF.

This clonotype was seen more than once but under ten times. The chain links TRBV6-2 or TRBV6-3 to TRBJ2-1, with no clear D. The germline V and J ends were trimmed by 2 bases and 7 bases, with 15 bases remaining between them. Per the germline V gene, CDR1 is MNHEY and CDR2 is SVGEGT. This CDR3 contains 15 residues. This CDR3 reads CASSYGLGLYNEQFF. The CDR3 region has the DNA TGTGCCAGCAGTTACGGGCTCGGGTTATATAATGAGCAGTTCTTC.

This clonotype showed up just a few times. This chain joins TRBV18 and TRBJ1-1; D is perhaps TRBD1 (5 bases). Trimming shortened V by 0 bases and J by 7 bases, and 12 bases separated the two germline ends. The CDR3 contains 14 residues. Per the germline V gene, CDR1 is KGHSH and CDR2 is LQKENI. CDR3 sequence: CASSPPSQGNEAFF. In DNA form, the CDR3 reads TGTGCCAGCTCACCACCTAGTCAGGGCAATGAAGCTTTCTTT.

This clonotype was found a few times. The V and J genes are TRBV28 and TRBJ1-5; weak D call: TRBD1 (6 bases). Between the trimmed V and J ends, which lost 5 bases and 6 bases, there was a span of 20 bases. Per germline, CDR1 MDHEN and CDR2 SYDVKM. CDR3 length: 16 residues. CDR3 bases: TGTGCCAGCAGTCCCACAGAGGGGGTCGTGGGTCAGCCCCAGCATTTT. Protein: CASSPTEGVVGQPQHF.

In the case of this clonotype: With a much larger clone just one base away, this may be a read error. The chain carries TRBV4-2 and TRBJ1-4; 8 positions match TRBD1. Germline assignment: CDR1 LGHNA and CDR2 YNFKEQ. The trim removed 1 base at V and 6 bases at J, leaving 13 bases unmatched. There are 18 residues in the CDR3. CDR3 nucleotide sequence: TGTGCCAGCAGCCAAGGCCTCTCCACGGGGACAGGACATGAAAAACTGTTTTTT. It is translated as CASSQGLSTGTGHEKLFF.